The T cell receptor (beta chain) under discussion was sequenced for a study of CD8 T cells in ankylosing spondylitis. Study conclusions and caveats: The authors reported significant enrichment of disease-linked clones in matched ankylosing spondylitis synovial fluid. There was a TCR beta motif, made of 7 to 9 highly homologous variants, that appeared characteristic of ankylosing spondylitis blood. CD8+ cells made up the disease-linked clones, which were relatively rare in peripheral blood.

Molecular-barcoded quantitative 5'-RACE produced these TCR beta libraries. TCRdb redid the calling of the 5' RACE reads with MiXCR, one entry per CDR3 protein. The sample consists of around 27,000 distinct CDR3 sequences, under 3% of them appearing once. This clonotype was detected ten times or more. Its antigen remains unidentified. From germline, CDR1 is SGDLS and CDR2 YYNGEE. Germline trimming cut 0 bases from V and 6 bases from J; bases unmatched to any gene: 8. The CDR3 spans 16 residues. The sequenced sample consisted of blood, either unsorted or a sorted T cell fraction (not recorded which). V and J are TRBV9 and TRBJ2-2; 7 bases map to TRBD1. The TCR originated in a female donor with ankylosing spondylitis or in good health (not recorded which). CDR3 DNA sequence: TGTGCCAGCAGCGTAGGGCCGACAGGGCGGGCCGGGGAGCTGTTTTTT. Protein product: CASSVGPTGRAGELFF. Based on the CDR3 plus reference TRBV9 and TRBJ2-2, the full variable domain is DSGVTQTPKHLITATGQRVTLRCSPRSGDLSVYWYQQSLDQGLQFLIQYYNGEERAKGNILERFSAQQFPDLHSELNLSSLELGDSALYFCASSVGPTGRAGELFFGEGSRLTVL.